A selection of T cell receptor beta chains follows, all from one sample in a study of coeliac disease. Profiling relied on immunoSEQ multiplex PCR, and the TCRdb table lists in-frame clones only, not all of them. The table lists about 2,700 clones, 45% to 55% of them singletons. Source material: intraepithelial lymphocytes from the gut. All receptors come from a man aged 55 to 69 with celiac disease on a gluten-free diet. Both conserved end residues are part of each CDR3. D genes are given only for firm matches. Not every row has a clone size; where given, it reads once, few, many or a size class.

clone_size | d_call | j_call | v_call | cdr3_aa | cdr3_nt
NA | TRBD2 | TRBJ2-5 | TRBV5-4 | CASTSGGANWETQYF | TGTGCCAGCACCAGCGGGGGGGCGAATTGGGAGACCCAGTACTTC
few | TRBD1 | TRBJ2-5 | TRBV19 | CASSTDREETQYF | TGTGCCAGTAGCACTGACAGGGAAGAGACCCAGTACTTC
NA | NA | TRBJ2-7 | TRBV15 | CATSDGDSYEQYF | TGTGCCACCAGCGACGGGGACTCCTACGAGCAGTACTTC
few | TRBD1 | TRBJ2-5 | TRBV19 | CASSQDREETQYF | TGTGCCAGTAGCCAGGACAGGGAAGAGACCCAGTACTTC
NA | TRBD1 | TRBJ1-1 | TRBV10-3 | CAISEDRGHTEAFF | TGTGCCATCAGTGAGGACAGGGGACACACTGAAGCTTTCTTT
NA | TRBD2 | TRBJ2-3 | TRBV7-2 | CASSLSGRETDTQYF | TGTGCCAGCAGCTTAAGCGGGAGGGAAACAGATACGCAGTATTTT
NA | NA | TRBJ1-1 | TRBV19 | CASSIAGRHTEAFF | TGTGCCAGTAGTATCGCCGGGAGGCACACTGAAGCTTTCTTT
NA | TRBD2 | TRBJ2-3 | TRBV6-6 | CAGASGGVQDTQYF | TGTGCCGGGGCGAGCGGGGGGGTTCAAGATACGCAGTATTTT
NA | TRBD2 | TRBJ2-7 | TRBV7-9 | CASTVAGGRPYEQYF | TGTGCCAGCACCGTAGCGGGAGGCCGACCCTACGAGCAGTACTTC
once | TRBD1 | TRBJ2-5 | TRBV19 | CASSTPGTGQETQYF | TGTGCCAGTAGTACCCCGGGGACAGGGCAAGAGACCCAGTACTTC
few | TRBD2 | TRBJ2-1 | TRBV5-4 | CASRWGGEQFF | TGTGCCAGCAGATGGGGGGGTGAGCAGTTCTTC
few | NA | TRBJ1-4 | TRBV18 | CASSPRTEKLFF | TGTGCCAGCTCACCACGGACAGAAAAACTGTTTTTT
few | NA | TRBJ2-1 | TRBV7-2 | CASSLLGQRGLEQFF | TGTGCCAGCAGCTTATTAGGACAGAGAGGGCTTGAGCAGTTCTTC
few | TRBD1 | TRBJ1-3 | TRBV6-1 | CASGLDRGGGNTIYF | TGTGCCAGCGGACTCGACAGGGGTGGTGGAAACACCATATATTTT
few | NA | TRBJ2-7 | TRBV4-3 | CASSQTIRGSFEQYF | TGCGCCAGCAGCCAGACTATACGGGGTTCATTCGAGCAGTACTTC
NA | TRBD1 | TRBJ2-2 | TRBV7-3 | CASSPRTGSNTGELFF | TGTGCCAGCAGCCCAAGGACAGGGTCTAACACCGGGGAGCTGTTTTTT
few | TRBD2 | TRBJ2-3 | TRBV18 | CASSPSGSGTDTQYF | TGTGCCAGCTCCCCCAGCGGGAGTGGTACAGATACGCAGTATTTT
NA | TRBD1 | TRBJ2-2 | TRBV7-8 | CASSLGPQGAITGELFF | TGTGCCAGCAGCTTAGGTCCGCAGGGGGCCATTACCGGGGAGCTGTTTTTT
few | TRBD1 | TRBJ2-7 | TRBV10-2 | CASRNTGTGSYEQYF | TGCGCCAGCAGAAACACCGGGACAGGCTCCTACGAGCAGTACTTC
NA | TRBD2 | TRBJ2-1 | TRBV7-4 | CASRAPQTSGNNEQFF | TGTGCCAGCAGGGCGCCCCAAACTAGCGGGAACAATGAGCAGTTCTTC
NA | TRBD1 | TRBJ2-2 | TRBV9 | CASSVTGVPGELFF | TGTGCCAGCAGCGTAACAGGGGTCCCCGGGGAGCTGTTTTTT
few | TRBD1 | TRBJ2-5 | TRBV19 | CASSTDREETQYF | TGTGCCAGTAGTACGGACAGGGAAGAGACCCAGTACTTC
NA | NA | TRBJ1-5 | TRBV10-2 | CASSDSIGEDQPQHF | TGCGCCAGCAGTGACTCTATCGGGGAGGATCAGCCCCAGCATTTT
NA | TRBD2 | TRBJ2-7 | TRBV2 | CASSRLAGVHEQYF | TGTGCCAGCAGCAGGCTAGCGGGAGTCCACGAGCAGTACTTC
NA | TRBD1 | TRBJ2-1 | TRBV27 | CASSLFGTGGSNEQFF | TGTGCCAGCAGTTTGTTTGGGACAGGGGGCTCGAATGAGCAGTTCTTC
few | NA | TRBJ1-5 | TRBV7-2 | CASSQDYYSNQPQHF | TGTGCCAGCAGCCAGGACTATTATAGCAATCAGCCCCAGCATTTT
once | TRBD2 | TRBJ2-1 | TRBV9 | CASSVGLAGEGEQFF | TGTGCCAGCAGCGTAGGACTAGCGGGAGAGGGGGAGCAGTTCTTC
medium-sized | NA | TRBJ1-3 | TRBV7-8 | CASSLMDRGSGNTIYF | TGTGCCAGCAGCTTAATGGATCGCGGCTCTGGAAACACCATATATTTT
NA | TRBD1 | TRBJ1-5 | TRBV19 | CASKNRGDQPQHF | TGTGCCAGTAAGAACAGGGGTGATCAGCCCCAGCATTTT
NA | NA | TRBJ1-1 | TRBV19 | CASSIGAYTEAFF | TGTGCCAGTAGTATAGGGGCGTACACTGAAGCTTTCTTT
few | TRBD1 | TRBJ2-6 | TRBV10-3 | CAINPGQGNSGANVLTF | TGTGCCATCAATCCGGGACAGGGAAACTCTGGGGCCAACGTCCTGACTTTC
few | NA | TRBJ1-3 | TRBV30 | CAWSVRGRRNTIYF | TGTGCCTGGAGTGTACGAGGCAGAAGAAACACCATATATTTT
few | TRBD1 | TRBJ1-2 | TRBV30 | CAWGPPTGGNYGYTF | TGTGCCTGGGGCCCCCCTACAGGGGGTAACTATGGCTACACCTTC
NA | TRBD1 | TRBJ1-4 | TRBV19 | CASSIGWAGGEEKLFF | TGTGCCAGTAGTATTGGTTGGGCAGGGGGCGAGGAAAAACTGTTTTTT
NA | NA | TRBJ1-6 | TRBV11-2 | CASSGGGGGSYNSPLHF | TGTGCCAGCAGCGGGGGGGGAGGGGGTTCCTATAATTCACCCCTCCACTTT
NA | TRBD2 | TRBJ2-3 | TRBV7-2 | CVGGTSGGFTDTQYF | TGTGTCGGGGGGACTAGCGGGGGTTTCACAGATACGCAGTATTTT
once | NA | TRBJ2-3 | TRBV7-2 | CASSLDRASGTDTQYF | TGTGCCAGCAGCTTAGACCGCGCTAGCGGCACAGATACGCAGTATTTT
NA | NA | TRBJ1-2 | TRBV10-3 | CAISESRQNNYGYTF | TGTGCCATCAGTGAGTCCCGACAGAATAACTATGGCTACACCTTC
NA | NA | TRBJ1-4 | TRBV27 | CASSFFRADEKLFF | TGTGCCAGCAGTTTTTTCAGGGCGGATGAAAAACTGTTTTTT
NA | NA | TRBJ1-1 | TRBV29-1 | CSVPGRMRDGTEAFF | TGCAGCGTTCCCGGACGCATGAGGGATGGCACTGAAGCTTTCTTT
NA | NA | TRBJ1-4 | TRBV18 | CASSPIGAVNEKLFF | TGTGCCAGCTCACCAATTGGTGCAGTTAATGAAAAACTGTTTTTT
NA | TRBD2 | TRBJ2-7 | TRBV18 | CASSPSGNYEQYF | TGTGCCAGCTCCCCTAGCGGGAATTACGAGCAGTACTTC
few | TRBD1 | TRBJ1-1 | TRBV2 | CASTLDRGRILDTEAFF | TGTGCCAGCACCCTGGACAGGGGGCGCATCTTGGACACTGAAGCTTTCTTT
few | NA | TRBJ2-1 | TRBV29-1 | CSVGTRINEQFF | TGCAGCGTCGGGACAAGAATAAATGAGCAGTTCTTC
NA | TRBD2 | TRBJ2-1 | TRBV18 | CASSPPSSGSQRNEQFF | TGTGCCAGCTCACCACCCTCGAGCGGGAGTCAACGGAATGAGCAGTTCTTC
large | NA | TRBJ1-1 | TRBV10-3 | CAISEGGRNTEAFF | TGTGCCATCAGTGAGGGTGGGAGGAACACTGAAGCTTTCTTT